These 22 T cell receptor beta chains came from one sample sequenced in a study of cytomegalovirus exposure and HLA in healthy donors (dated by TCRdb to 2017 to 2019). The library was made by the immunoSEQ multiplex PCR assay. A mixture of 60 forward primers for TCR Vbeta segments and 13 reverse primers for TCR Jbeta segments was used in the multiplex PCR. TCRdb provides this immuneACCESS table in a form limited to in-frame rearrangements. Some clones are lacking; in checked studies, under half of them reflect an unresolved V gene, and why the rest are absent is not known. The sample has roughly 180,000 clones on record, around 74% of them singletons. Approximately 1.5% of the sample is held by the ten biggest clonotypes. The specimen sequenced was PBMCs. The source is a girl aged 10 to 17 in good health and CMV-seropositive.

The chain couples TRBV11-3 to TRBJ2-3; D gene uncertain. Trimming left V 6 bases short and J 0 bases short, with 4 bases between. Germline-derived CDR1 and CDR2 are SGHNT and YENEEA. The CDR3 has 12 amino acids. The CDR3 coding sequence is TGTGCCAGCAGTCCTAGCACAGATACGCAGTATTTT. Protein: CASSPSTDTQYF. The full variable domain, completed using reference TRBV11-3 and TRBJ2-3, is EAGVVQSPRYKIIEKKQPVAFWCNPISGHNTLYWYLQNLGQGPELLIRYENEEAVDDSQLPKDRFSAERLKGVDSTLKIQPAELGDSAVYLCASSPSTDTQYFGPGTRLTVL.

This chain links TRBV27 with TRBJ1-1; TRBD1 matches at 9 bases. The CDR3 contains 16 residues. Trimming took 5 bases from V and 0 from J; bases not matched to a gene: 7. Germline CDR1 is MNHEY and CDR2 is SMNVEV (reference sequence). CDR3 bases: TGTGCCAGCAGTCCGTGGACAGGGGCGATGAACACTGAAGCTTTCTTT. Its protein product is CASSPWTGAMNTEAFF.

This chain connects TRBV9 to TRBJ1-1, with D possibly TRBD1 on 5 matching bases. Per germline, CDR1 SGDLS and CDR2 YYNGEE. The CDR3 has 13 residues. Trimming removed 3 bases at V and 4 bases at J, with 10 bases between. CDR3 protein: CASSAGGTTEAFF. The DNA of the CDR3 is TGTGCCAGCAGCGCGGGGGGGACCACTGAAGCTTTCTTT. The full variable domain, rest sourced from reference TRBV9 and TRBJ1-1, is DSGVTQTPKHLITATGQRVTLRCSPRSGDLSVYWYQQSLDQGLQFLIQYYNGEERAKGNILERFSAQQFPDLHSELNLSSLELGDSALYFCASSAGGTTEAFFGQGTRLTVV.

The chain is built from TRBV7-9 and TRBJ1-2; 9 nucleotides line up with TRBD1. Trimming took 5 bases from V and 6 from J; bases not matched to a gene: 7. Germline values: CDR1 SEHNR, CDR2 FQNEAQ (reference sequence). This CDR3 has 14 residues. CDR3 region: CASSRLDRGDGYTF. DNA for the CDR3: TGTGCCAGCAGCCGTCTGGACAGGGGCGATGGCTACACCTTC.

The chain carries TRBV29-1 and TRBJ1-1; D unresolved. There are 17 residues in the CDR3. V shed 0 bases and J shed 2 bases, with 19 bases lying between them. Germline V lookup: CDR1 SQVTM, CDR2 ANQGSEA. The CDR3, as DNA: TGCAGCGTTGAAGATACGGGCGCGGGAATAATTAACACTGAAGCTTTCTTT. Protein sequence: CSVEDTGAGIINTEAFF. Variable domain in full (rest from reference TRBV29-1 and TRBJ1-1): SAVISQKPSRDICQRGTSLTIQCQVDSQVTMMFWYRQQPGQSLTLIATANQGSEATYESGFVIDKFPISRPNLTFSTLTVSNMSPEDSSIYLCSVEDTGAGIINTEAFFGQGTRLTVV.

V is TRBV2 and J is TRBJ1-4, with TRBD1 matching 11 bases. The V gene end was trimmed by 8 bases and the J gene end by 6 bases; junction bases not matched to a gene: 8. The germline CDR1 and CDR2 sequences are SNHLY and FYNNEI. The CDR3 loop spans 15 amino acids. CDR3 in DNA: TGTGCCAGCGTTCGGACAGGGGGCGGTTATGAAAAACTGTTTTTT. This codes for CASVRTGGGYEKLFF.

V is TRBV13 and J is TRBJ2-1, with TRBD2 as a possible D gene (5 bases). The CDR3 covers 16 residues. V lost 0 bases and J lost 8, with 17 bases in between. Germline V gives CDR1 PRHDT, CDR2 FYEKMQ (reference sequence). The CDR3 DNA follows: TGTGCCAGCAGCTTAGGCCCGGGAAACCCCGGGGATGAGCAGTTCTTC. As protein: CASSLGPGNPGDEQFF.

The V call is TRBV6-1, the J call TRBJ1-4, with D perhaps matching TRBD1 (5 bases). Germline V lookup: CDR1 MNHNS, CDR2 SASEGT. This CDR3 region has 14 residues. With 7 bases removed from V and 7 bases from J, the gap between germline ends came to 16 bases. CDR3 region: CASKQVPSSEKLFF. The CDR3 DNA sequence: TGTGCCAGCAAACAGGTGCCTTCGAGTGAAAAACTGTTTTTT.

V and J are TRBV9 and TRBJ2-2, with 7 bases matching TRBD2. After removal of 0 bases from V and 2 bases from J, the junction contained 4 bases not matched to a gene. Germline V CDR1 and CDR2: SGDLS, YYNGEE. The CDR3 loop spans 16 amino acids. CDR3 coding DNA: TGTGCCAGCAGCGTAGCTCCGGGACTAAACACCGGGGAGCTGTTTTTT. Translation: CASSVAPGLNTGELFF.

This CDR3 is CASTRGSSGANVLTF. As DNA, the CDR3 is TGTGCCAGCACCCGAGGGTCCTCTGGGGCCAACGTCCTGACTTTC. The gene calls are TRBV2 and TRBJ2-6; a possible D gene is TRBD2 (5 bases). V was pared by 7 bases and J by 0 bases, with 10 bases between. CDR3 length: 15 residues. Germline V lookup: CDR1 SNHLY, CDR2 FYNNEI.

This rearrangement joins TRBV25-1 to TRBJ2-7; 8 bases agree with TRBD2. The CDR3 covers 13 residues. After removal of 10 bases from V and 3 bases from J, the junction contained 8 bases not matched to a gene. Germline-derived CDR1 and CDR2 are MGHDK and SYGVNS. The CDR3 here is CATRGGGNYEQYF. CDR3 bases: TGTGCCACCCGGGGGGGCGGGAACTACGAGCAGTACTTC.

The J gene is TRBJ2-7, the V gene TRBV7-2; 9 bases match TRBD2. The CDR3 spans 14 residues. With V trimmed by 5 bases and J by 4 bases, 6 bases remained unmatched. The germline V gene encodes CDR1 SGHTA and CDR2 FQGNSA. In DNA form, the CDR3 reads TGTGCCAGCAGCGCTCTGGCGGGGGGGTACGAGCAGTACTTC. It is translated as CASSALAGGYEQYF.

This rearrangement joins TRBV2 to TRBJ1-2; D not resolved. This CDR3 region has 12 residues. Germline values: CDR1 SNHLY, CDR2 FYNNEI. Trimming cost V 10 bases and J 2 bases, with 11 bases left between them. Written as DNA, the CDR3 is TGTGCCACCAGAGGCGGCAACTATGGCTACACCTTC. Encoded protein: CATRGGNYGYTF.

The J gene is TRBJ1-2, the V gene TRBV7-8; TRBD1 agrees at 12 bases. V dropped 0 bases and J dropped 4; count of bases not matched to a gene: 6. Germline V lookup: CDR1 SGHVS, CDR2 FQNEAQ. The CDR3 is made up of 17 amino acids. The CDR3 spells CASSLALGQGAIYGYTF. The CDR3 nucleotides are TGTGCCAGCAGCTTAGCGCTGGGACAGGGGGCAATCTATGGCTACACCTTC. Variable domain in full (rest from reference TRBV7-8 and TRBJ1-2): GAGVSQSPRYKVAKRGQDVALRCDPISGHVSLFWYQQALGQGPEFLTYFQNEAQLDKSGLPSDRFFAERPEGSVSTLKIQRTQQEDSAVYLCASSLALGQGAIYGYTFGSGTRLTVV.

The V gene is TRBV25-1, the J gene TRBJ2-3, with TRBD2 identical over 7 bases. The V gene's germline CDR1 is MGHDK and CDR2 SYGVNS. CDR3 size: 15 residues. Germline trimming cut 10 bases from V and 0 bases from J; bases unmatched to any gene: 10. CDR3 residues: CATAGSGVSTDTQYF. CDR3 nucleotides: TGTGCCACCGCTGGGAGCGGGGTTAGCACAGATACGCAGTATTTT.

The V and J genes are TRBV5-4 and TRBJ1-2, with TRBD1 as a possible D gene (5 bases). The CDR3 contains 15 residues. With 4 bases removed from V and 2 bases from J, the gap between germline ends came to 15 bases. Per germline, CDR1 SGHNT and CDR2 YYREEE (reference sequence). The CDR3 DNA is TGTGCCAGCAGCATCGCCCCGGAGGGGAACTATGGCTACACCTTC. Protein sequence: CASSIAPEGNYGYTF.

This chain connects TRBV18 to TRBJ1-6, with 8 bases matching TRBD1. V dropped 1 base and J dropped 7; count of bases not matched to a gene: 12. The length of the CDR3 is 18 residues. Germline CDR1 is KGHSH and CDR2 is LQKENI. Here the CDR3 reads CASSPRLDGTGENSPLHF. CDR3 coding DNA: TGTGCCAGCTCACCACGGTTAGACGGGACAGGCGAAAATTCACCCCTCCACTTT.

The chain recombines TRBV2 with TRBJ1-6, with D perhaps TRBD1 (6 bases). Per the germline V gene, CDR1 is SNHLY and CDR2 is FYNNEI. V was shortened by 4 bases and J by 10 bases, with 14 bases between the two germline ends. The CDR3 has 14 residues. CDR3 region: CASSALAGDSPLHF. The DNA for the CDR3 is TGTGCCAGCAGTGCGCTGGCAGGGGACTCACCCCTCCACTTT.

This clone was seen only a few times. V usage is TRBV7-2 and J usage is TRBJ2-7; TRBD1 agrees at 11 bases. The CDR3 sequence is 14 residues long. The V gene's germline CDR1 is SGHTA and CDR2 FQGNSA. V dropped 6 bases and J dropped 2; count of bases not matched to a gene: 3. The DNA for the CDR3 is TGTGCCAGCAGGCCGGGACAGGGGGCCTACGAGCAGTACTTC. This sequence encodes CASRPGQGAYEQYF.

The chain uses TRBV11-3 and TRBJ2-5, with TRBD1 as a possible D gene (5 bases). The CDR3 has 13 amino acids. Germline-derived CDR1 and CDR2 are SGHNT and YENEEA. V lost 5 bases, J lost 2 bases, and 9 bases lay in between. The CDR3 region is CASSPDRQETQYF. CDR3 coding DNA: TGTGCCAGCAGCCCAGACAGACAAGAGACCCAGTACTTC.

V and J are TRBV7-8 and TRBJ1-1, with 8 nucleotides matching TRBD1. The CDR3 sequence is 13 residues long. Germline CDR1 reads SGHVS; CDR2 reads FQNEAQ. The V segment lost 2 bases and the J segment 4 bases; nucleotides outside the gene matches: 0. The CDR3 DNA sequence: TGTGCCAGCAGCTTAACAGGGGGCACTGAAGCTTTCTTT. Protein product: CASSLTGGTEAFF.

The chain couples TRBV6-5 to TRBJ2-5, with TRBD2 identical over 8 bases. Germline trimming cut 8 bases from V and 4 bases from J; bases unmatched to any gene: 12. Germline assignment: CDR1 MNHEY and CDR2 SVGAGI. The CDR3 is made up of 15 amino acids. The CDR3 bases are TGTGCCAGCTGCCAGGCGGGGGGCGACGGAGAGACCCAGTACTTC. The encoded protein is CASCQAGGDGETQYF.